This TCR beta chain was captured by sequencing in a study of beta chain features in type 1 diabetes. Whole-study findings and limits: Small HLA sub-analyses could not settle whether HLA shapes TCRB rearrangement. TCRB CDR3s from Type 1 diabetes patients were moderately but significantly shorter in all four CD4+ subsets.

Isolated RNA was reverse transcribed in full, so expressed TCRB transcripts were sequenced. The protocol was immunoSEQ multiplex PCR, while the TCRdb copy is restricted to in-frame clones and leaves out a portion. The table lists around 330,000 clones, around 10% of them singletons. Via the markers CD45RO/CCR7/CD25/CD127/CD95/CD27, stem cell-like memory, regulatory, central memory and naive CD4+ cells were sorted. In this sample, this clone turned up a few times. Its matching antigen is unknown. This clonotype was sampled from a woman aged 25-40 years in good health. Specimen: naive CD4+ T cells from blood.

CDR3 sequence: CASSEHRGRSSNQPQHF. In DNA form, the CDR3 reads TGTGCCAGTAGTGAACACAGGGGGCGAAGTAGCAATCAGCCCCAGCATTTT. The genes are TRBV19 and TRBJ1-5, with 9 positions matching TRBD1. Germline V gene lookup returns CDR1 LNHDA and CDR2 SQIVND (reference sequence). Trimming removed 5 bases from V and 0 bases from J; junction bases left unmatched: 8. CDR3 size: 17 residues.